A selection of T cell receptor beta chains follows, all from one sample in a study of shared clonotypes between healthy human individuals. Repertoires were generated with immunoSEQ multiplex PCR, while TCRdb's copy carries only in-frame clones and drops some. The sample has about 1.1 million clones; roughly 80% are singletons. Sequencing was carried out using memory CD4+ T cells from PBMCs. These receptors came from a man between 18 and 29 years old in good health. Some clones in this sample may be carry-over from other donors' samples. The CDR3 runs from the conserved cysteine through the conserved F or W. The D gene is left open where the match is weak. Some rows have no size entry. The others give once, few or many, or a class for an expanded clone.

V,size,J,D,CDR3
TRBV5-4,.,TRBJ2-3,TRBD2,CASSGGGASTDTQYF
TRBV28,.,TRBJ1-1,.,CASSFLGVAFF
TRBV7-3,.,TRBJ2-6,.,CASSLRGGPRGSGANVLTF
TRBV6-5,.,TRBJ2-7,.,CASSYSLGTYEQYF
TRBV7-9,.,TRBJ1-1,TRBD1,CASSWDSETEAFF
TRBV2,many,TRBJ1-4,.,CASKVEQLPPNEKLFF
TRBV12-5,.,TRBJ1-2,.,CASGSGDTDYGYTF
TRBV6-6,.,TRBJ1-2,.,CASSYRPALDYGYTF
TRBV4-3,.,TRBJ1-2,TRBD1,CASSQPGQGFYGYTF
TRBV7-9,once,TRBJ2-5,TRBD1,CASSPGDRGTQETQYF
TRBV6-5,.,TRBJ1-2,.,CASRSHTNYGYTF
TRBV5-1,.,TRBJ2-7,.,CASSSNSGGQDYEQYF
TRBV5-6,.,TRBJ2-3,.,CASSFLRGPEPDTQYF
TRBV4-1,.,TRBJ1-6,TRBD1,CASSLSGGQGVNSPLHF
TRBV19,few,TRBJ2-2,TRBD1,CASSTRTGAITGELFF
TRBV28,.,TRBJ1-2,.,CASSIQGWANYGYTF
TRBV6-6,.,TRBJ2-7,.,CASSYSAGTYEQYF
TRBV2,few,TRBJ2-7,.,CASMSGSYEQYF
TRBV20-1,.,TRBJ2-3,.,CSARFADTQYF
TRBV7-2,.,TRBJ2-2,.,CASSFGGERTGELFF
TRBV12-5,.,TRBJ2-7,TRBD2,CASGLGTSGRAGEQYF
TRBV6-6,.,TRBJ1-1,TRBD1,CASSYPTGYSTEAFF
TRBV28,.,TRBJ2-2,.,CASVSGAGVRTGELFF
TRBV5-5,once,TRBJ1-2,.,CASSLGYSGVGGYTF
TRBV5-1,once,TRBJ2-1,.,CASSSIGGAEQFF
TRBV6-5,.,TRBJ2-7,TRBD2,CASRPGLAEFYEQYF
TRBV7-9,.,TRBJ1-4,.,CASVNRVGEKLFF
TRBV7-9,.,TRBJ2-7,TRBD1,CATGTGVYEQYF
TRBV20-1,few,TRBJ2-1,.,CKASYNEQFF
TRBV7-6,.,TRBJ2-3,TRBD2,CASSLVVPSGSTDTQYF
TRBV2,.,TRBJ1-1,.,CASRAGRMNTEAFF
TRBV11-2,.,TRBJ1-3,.,CASSILHRDSGNTIYF
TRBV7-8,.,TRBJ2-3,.,CASSLGAGFTDTQYF
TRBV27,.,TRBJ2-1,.,CASTAGDGWGEQFF
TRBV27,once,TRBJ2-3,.,CASSDRTGFTDTQYF
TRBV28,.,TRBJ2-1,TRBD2,CASSLRLPLAAVNNEQFF
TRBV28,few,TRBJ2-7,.,CATLRGEGEQYF
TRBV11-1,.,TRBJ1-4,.,CASSLGQNEKLFF
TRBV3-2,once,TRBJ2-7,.,CASAGQYF
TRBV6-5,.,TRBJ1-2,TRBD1,CASSYSATGKGGYTF
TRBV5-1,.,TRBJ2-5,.,CASSFFQETQYF
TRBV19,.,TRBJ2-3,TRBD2,CASSIGLAGDTQYF
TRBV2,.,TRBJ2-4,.,CASSAPGVKNIQYF
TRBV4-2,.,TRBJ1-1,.,CASSQEVRVNTEAFF
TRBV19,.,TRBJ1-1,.,CASWTLGEAFF
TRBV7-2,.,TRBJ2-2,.,CASSLFVWTLSGELFF
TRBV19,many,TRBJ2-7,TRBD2,CASSIGSGGPYEQYF
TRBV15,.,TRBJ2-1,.,CATSEGVSRGYNEQFF
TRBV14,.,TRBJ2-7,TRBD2,CASSHTGTSGEQYF
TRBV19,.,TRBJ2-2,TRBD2,CASTSRLAGLSTGELFF
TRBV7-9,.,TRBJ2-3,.,CASSTRLTSTDTQYF
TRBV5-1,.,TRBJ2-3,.,CASSLTRTTRIYTDTQYF
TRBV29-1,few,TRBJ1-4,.,CSVGATVNEKLFF
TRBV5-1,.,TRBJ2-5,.,CASSLGAQETQYF
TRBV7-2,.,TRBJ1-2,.,CASSLGRVGGYTF